This record concerns one T cell receptor (beta chain) sequence. These data come from a study of shared T cell receptors in the human thymus. Libraries were prepared by immunoSEQ multiplex PCR; TCRdb keeps only in-frame clonotypes and omits some of them. There are some 700,000 clones in the sample; approximately 83% occur only once, and 0.0095% to 0.011% lies in the top ten. The sample was also reused in another study, on human thymus T cells. That source notes: Healthy Finnish infants undergoing corrective surgery for congenital heart defects were the donors.

This TCR was recovered from a girl in the first two years of life with a congenital heart defect. The sequenced sample consisted of thymocytes.

The CDR3 loop is CASSLVGHLRSYEQYF. The CDR3 region has the DNA TGTGCCAGCAGCTTGGTCGGACATCTAAGGTCCTACGAGCAGTACTTC. The chain employs TRBV5-6 and TRBJ2-7, with D possibly TRBD1 on 5 matching bases. Trimming shortened V by 0 bases and J by 1 base, and 14 bases separated the two germline ends. CDR3 length equals 16 residues. Per the germline V gene, CDR1 is SGHDT and CDR2 is YYEEEE. The variable domain in full, completed from reference TRBV5-6 and TRBJ2-7, reads DAGVTQSPTHLIKTRGQQVTLRCSPKSGHDTVSWYQQALGQGPQFIFQYYEEEERQRGNFPDRFSGHQFPNYSSELNVNALLLGDSALYLCASSLVGHLRSYEQYFGPGTRLTVT.